The sequence of this TCR beta chain was determined in a study of blood T cell repertoires in COVID-19. As for the study in general: Samples of COVID-19 (acute and convalescent) were obtained from the United States, Italy and Spain. Sources were T cells, B-cell-depleted T cells, or PBMCs; the material itself was cDNA or gDNA.

In the source study's methods: Amplification of reference gene primers provided the estimated nucleated cell counts. TCRdb keeps only in-frame clones here, not all; method: immunoSEQ multiplex PCR. V, J and clone size reflect that table, while D and trimming were determined from the DNA. Here the sample spans about 300,000 clones, 88% being singletons. This CDR3 is built from 15 residues. The germline V and J ends were trimmed by 7 bases and 10 bases, with 26 bases remaining between them. The V gene's germline CDR1 is SGHNT and CDR2 YYREEE (reference sequence). The specimen was peripheral blood. V usage is TRBV5-4 and J usage is TRBJ2-5, with a weak D call TRBD1 (6 bases). The source is a man aged 18 to 30 with active or convalescent COVID-19. The CDR3, as DNA: TGTGCCAGCGGTACAGGTCATCTAGGGGGAGTGGACCAGTACTTC. Encoded protein: CASGTGHLGGVDQYF.